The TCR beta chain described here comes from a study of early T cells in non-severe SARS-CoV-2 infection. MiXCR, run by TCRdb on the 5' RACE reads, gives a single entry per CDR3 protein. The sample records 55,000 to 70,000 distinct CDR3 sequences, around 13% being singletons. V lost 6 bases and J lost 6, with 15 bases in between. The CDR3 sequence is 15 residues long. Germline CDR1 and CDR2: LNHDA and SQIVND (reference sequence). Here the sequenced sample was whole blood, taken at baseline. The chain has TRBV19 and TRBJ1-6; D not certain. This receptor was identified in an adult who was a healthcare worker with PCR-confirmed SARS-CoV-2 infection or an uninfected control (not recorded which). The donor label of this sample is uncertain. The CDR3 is CASSVLWQTNSPLHF. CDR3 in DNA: TGTGCCAGTAGCGTGCTGTGGCAGACTAATTCACCCCTCCACTTT.